One sample yielded the 10 T cell receptor beta chains listed below, sequenced in a study of cytomegalovirus exposure and HLA in healthy donors. In the PCR, 60 Vbeta and 13 Jbeta primers were used. Here immunoSEQ multiplex PCR was the method, and the copy in TCRdb shows in-frame clones only, minus some. The table lists 100,000 to 150,000 clones, about 76% of them singletons. Material: PBMCs. The receptor source for this set is a young man in good health and CMV-seronegative.

The chain has TRBV6-5 and TRBJ1-6; 7 positions agree with TRBD1. J lost 5 bases, V lost 2 bases, and 3 bases had no gene match. This CDR3 is built from 15 residues. Germline lookup yields CDR1 MNHEY and CDR2 SVGAGI. This CDR3 reads CASSYRGQHNSPLHF. Here the CDR3 DNA reads TGTGCCAGCAGTTACAGGGGACAGCATAATTCACCCCTCCACTTT.

This clone was counted once. The chain has TRBV7-9 and TRBJ2-7; TRBD1 aligns across 7 bases. The germline V gene encodes CDR1 SEHNR and CDR2 FQNEAQ (reference sequence). The CDR3 contains 12 residues. V dropped 4 bases and J dropped 5; count of bases not matched to a gene: 2. CDR3 in amino acids: CASSYDRDEQYF. CDR3 coding DNA: TGTGCCAGCAGCTACGACAGGGACGAGCAGTACTTC.

Concerning this clone: Other DNA sequences in this specimen translate into the identical CDR3. The V and J genes are TRBV29-1 and TRBJ2-7; D possibly corresponds to TRBD2 (6 bases). The V end was cut by 6 bases, the J end by 3 bases, with 9 bases between. This CDR3 is 11 amino acids long. Germline CDR1 and CDR2: SQVTM and ANQGSEA. The DNA for the CDR3 is TGCAGCGTCGGGGGAGGCTACGAGCAGTACTTC. Translation gives CSVGGGYEQYF.

This clone turned up a few times. The V and J genes are TRBV5-6 and TRBJ1-3; TRBD1 might be the D (5 bases). The CDR3 totals 15 residues. V shed 1 base and J shed 4 bases, with 12 bases lying between them. The germline V gene has CDR1 SGHDT and CDR2 YYEEEE. The CDR3 DNA reads as TGTGCCAGCAGCTTGTGGGGGAGGTCAGGAAACACCATATATTTT. As protein: CASSLWGRSGNTIYF.

Written as DNA, the CDR3 is TGTGCCAGCAGTTTATGGGCCCCGGATGTGAATTCACCCCTCCACTTT. As protein: CASSLWAPDVNSPLHF. The chain joins TRBV27 to TRBJ1-6; no reliable D call. Germline CDR1 is MNHEY and CDR2 is SMNVEV (reference sequence). The CDR3 is 16 residues long. With 1 base removed from V and 7 bases from J, the gap between germline ends came to 14 bases.

V gene TRBV27 combines with J gene TRBJ2-5, with D perhaps TRBD2 (6 bases). The CDR3 spans 14 residues. Per germline, CDR1 MNHEY and CDR2 SMNVEV (reference sequence). The V end lost 5 bases, the J end lost 5 bases, and 15 bases lay between the germline ends. The CDR3 DNA follows: TGTGCCAGCAGTCTACTGACTAGTCGCGAGACCCAGTACTTC. Its protein product is CASSLLTSRETQYF.

CDR3 loop: CASSPQGASYGYTF. The CDR3 nucleotides read TGTGCCAGCAGTCCACAGGGAGCCAGCTATGGCTACACCTTC. This chain joins TRBV6-5 and TRBJ1-2; TRBD1 might be the D (6 bases). The V gene lost 5 bases and the J gene lost 4 bases, with 14 bases spanning the gap. This CDR3 spans 14 amino acids. Germline V gene sequence: CDR1 MNHEY, CDR2 SVGAGI.

This chain links TRBV28 with TRBJ1-5, with D possibly matching TRBD1 (6 bases). The CDR3 is 14 amino acids. Germline loops: CDR1 MDHEN, CDR2 SYDVKM. Trimming left V 11 bases short and J 0 bases short, with 14 bases between. This CDR3 is CAAHTGTSNQPQHF. Here the CDR3 DNA reads TGTGCCGCTCATACAGGGACTAGCAATCAGCCCCAGCATTTT.

The chain couples TRBV27 to TRBJ1-1; TRBD1 might be the D (6 bases). Germline V gene sequence: CDR1 MNHEY, CDR2 SMNVEV (reference sequence). The V end lost 8 bases, the J end lost 4 bases, and 8 bases lay between the germline ends. The CDR3 loop spans 11 amino acids. CDR3 sequence: CASLQGTEAFF. Written as DNA, the CDR3 is TGTGCCAGCCTACAGGGCACTGAAGCTTTCTTT.

CDR3: CASSYQRLAGKETQYF. CDR3 DNA: TGTGCCAGCAGTTACCAACGACTAGCGGGGAAAGAGACCCAGTACTTC. The rearrangement links TRBV6-6 to TRBJ2-5; 11 nucleotides agree with TRBD2. J was trimmed by 3 bases and V by 2 bases; bases with no gene match: 5. The CDR3 is made up of 16 amino acids. CDR1 and CDR2 from the germline V gene are MNHNY and SVGAGI (reference sequence).